A single sample gave rise to the 6 T cell receptor beta chains below, sequenced in a study of T cell responses to AZD1222 COVID-19 vaccine. Data came from immunoSEQ multiplex PCR; TCRdb stores just in-frame clones and leaves some out. The sample gives about 150,000 clones, roughly 88% of which show up once; about 3.7% is in the top ten. The source was peripheral blood, collected on day 0 of MenACWY control vaccination. Receptors originate from an adult in good health.

The V and J genes are TRBV29-1 and TRBJ2-7; the D call may be TRBD1 or TRBD2 (5 bases each). The CDR3 loop spans 14 amino acids. CDR1 is SQVTM, CDR2 ANQGSEA, per germline. V was shortened by 2 bases and J by 9 bases, with 20 bases between the two germline ends. In nucleotides, the CDR3 is TGCAGCGTTGAAACCGCCGGGACGAACACGCCGCAGTACTTC. Encoded protein: CSVETAGTNTPQYF.

This clone appeared once. The chain's CDR3 is CAIKAGGGTEAFF. CDR3 coding DNA: TGTGCCATCAAGGCGGGTGGGGGTACTGAAGCTTTCTTT. V gene TRBV10-3 combines with J gene TRBJ1-1, with D tentatively TRBD1 (5 bases). The V end lost 7 bases, the J end lost 5 bases, and 14 bases lay between the germline ends. CDR3 length equals 13 residues. CDR1 is ENHRY, CDR2 SYGVKD, per germline.

The sample holds a few counts of this clone. The V and J genes are TRBV2 and TRBJ2-7; no firm D call. The ends were cut back, 3 bases at V and 0 bases at J, with 9 bases in the middle. CDR1 SNHLY and CDR2 FYNNEI come from the germline V gene. The CDR3 contains 14 residues. In nucleotides, the CDR3 is TGTGCCAGCAGTGAGGACGGAGTCTCCTACGAGCAGTACTTC. Amino acid sequence: CASSEDGVSYEQYF.

The chain links TRBV5-6 to TRBJ1-5; 12 nucleotides align to TRBD1. The germline CDR1 and CDR2 sequences are SGHDT and YYEEEE. CDR3 size: 18 residues. V shed 3 bases and J 1 base; nucleotides not matched to a gene: 8. This chain's CDR3 is CASSSTGQGAWSNQPQHF. In DNA, the CDR3 is TGTGCCAGCAGCTCCACGGGACAGGGGGCCTGGAGCAATCAGCCCCAGCATTTT.

This sequence joins TRBV30 and TRBJ2-2; D gene uncertain. From germline, CDR1 is GTSNPN and CDR2 SVGIG (reference sequence). This CDR3 has 14 residues. The V gene lost 0 bases and the J gene lost 3 bases, with 8 bases spanning the gap. CDR3 amino acids: CAWSVLRDTGELFF. The CDR3, as DNA: TGTGCCTGGAGTGTACTGAGAGACACCGGGGAGCTGTTTTTT.

The chain links TRBV5-1 to TRBJ2-3; 8 bases fit TRBD2. This CDR3 is 17 amino acids long. The V and J ends lost 0 bases and 2 bases, in that order; junction bases with no gene match: 8. Germline assignment: CDR1 SGHRS and CDR2 YFSETQ. The CDR3 reads CASSLGLRGAFTDTQYF. CDR3 bases: TGCGCCAGCAGCTTGGGTTTGCGGGGGGCGTTCACAGATACGCAGTATTTT.